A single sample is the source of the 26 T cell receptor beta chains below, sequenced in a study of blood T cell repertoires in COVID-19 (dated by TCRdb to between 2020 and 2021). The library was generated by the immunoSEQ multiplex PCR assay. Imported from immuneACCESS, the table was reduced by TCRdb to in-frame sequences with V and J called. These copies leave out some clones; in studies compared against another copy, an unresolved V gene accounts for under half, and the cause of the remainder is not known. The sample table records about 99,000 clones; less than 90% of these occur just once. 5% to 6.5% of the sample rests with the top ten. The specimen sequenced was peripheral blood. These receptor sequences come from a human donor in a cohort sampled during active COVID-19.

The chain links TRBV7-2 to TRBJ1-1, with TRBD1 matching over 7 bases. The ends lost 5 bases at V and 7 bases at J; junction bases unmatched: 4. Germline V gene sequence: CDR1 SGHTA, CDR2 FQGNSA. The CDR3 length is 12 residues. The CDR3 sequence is CASSIDRDEAFF. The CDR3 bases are TGTGCCAGCAGCATTGACAGGGATGAAGCTTTCTTT.

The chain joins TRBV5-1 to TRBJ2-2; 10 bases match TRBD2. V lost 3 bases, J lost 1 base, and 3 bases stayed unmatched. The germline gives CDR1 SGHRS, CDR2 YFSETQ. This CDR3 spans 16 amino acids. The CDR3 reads CASSSLAGGNTGELFF. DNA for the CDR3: TGCGCCAGCAGCTCTTTAGCGGGAGGGAACACCGGGGAGCTGTTTTTT.

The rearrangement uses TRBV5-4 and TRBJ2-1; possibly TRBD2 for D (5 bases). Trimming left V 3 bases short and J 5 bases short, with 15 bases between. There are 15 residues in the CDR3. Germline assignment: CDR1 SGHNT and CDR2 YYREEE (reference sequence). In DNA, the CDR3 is TGTGCCAGCAGCTCACTTTGGGGAGATAACAATGAGCAGTTCTTC. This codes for CASSSLWGDNNEQFF. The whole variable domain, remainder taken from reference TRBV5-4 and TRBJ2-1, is ETGVTQSPTHLIKTRGQQVTLRCSSQSGHNTVSWYQQALGQGPQFIFQYYREEENGRGNFPPRFSGLQFPNYSSELNVNALELDDSALYLCASSSLWGDNNEQFFGPGTRLTVL.

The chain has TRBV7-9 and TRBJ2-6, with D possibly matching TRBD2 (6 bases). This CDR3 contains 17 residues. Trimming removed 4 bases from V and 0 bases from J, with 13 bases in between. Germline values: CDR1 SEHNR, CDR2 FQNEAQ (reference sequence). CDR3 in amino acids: CASSSGSTSSGANVLTF. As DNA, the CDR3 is TGTGCCAGCAGCTCCGGGAGCACGAGCTCTGGGGCCAACGTCCTGACTTTC. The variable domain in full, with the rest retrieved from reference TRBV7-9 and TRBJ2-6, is DTGVSQNPRHKITKRGQNVTFRCDPISEHNRLYWYRQTLGQGPEFLTYFQNEAQLEKSRLLSDRFSAERPKGSFSTLEIQRTEQGDSAMYLCASSSGSTSSGANVLTFGAGSRLTVL.

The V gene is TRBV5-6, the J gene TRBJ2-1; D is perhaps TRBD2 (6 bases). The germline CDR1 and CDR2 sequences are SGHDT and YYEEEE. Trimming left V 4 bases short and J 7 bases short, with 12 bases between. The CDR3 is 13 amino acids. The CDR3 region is CASSPGLGNEQFF. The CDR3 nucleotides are TGTGCCAGCAGCCCGGGACTCGGAAATGAGCAGTTCTTC.

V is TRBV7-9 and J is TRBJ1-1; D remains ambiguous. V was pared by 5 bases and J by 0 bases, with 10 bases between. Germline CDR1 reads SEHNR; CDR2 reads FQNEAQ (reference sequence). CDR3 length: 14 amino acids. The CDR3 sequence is CASSLGVMNTEAFF. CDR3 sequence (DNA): TGTGCCAGCAGCCTGGGAGTCATGAACACTGAAGCTTTCTTT. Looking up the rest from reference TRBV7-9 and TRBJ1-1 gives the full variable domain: DTGVSQNPRHKITKRGQNVTFRCDPISEHNRLYWYRQTLGQGPEFLTYFQNEAQLEKSRLLSDRFSAERPKGSFSTLEIQRTEQGDSAMYLCASSLGVMNTEAFFGQGTRLTVV.

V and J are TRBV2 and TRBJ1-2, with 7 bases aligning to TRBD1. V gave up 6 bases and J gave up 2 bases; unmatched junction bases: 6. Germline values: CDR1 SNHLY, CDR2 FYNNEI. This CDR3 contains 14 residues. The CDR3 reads CASRPLDRNYGYTF. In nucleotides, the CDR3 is TGTGCCAGCAGGCCCCTGGACAGGAACTATGGCTACACCTTC.

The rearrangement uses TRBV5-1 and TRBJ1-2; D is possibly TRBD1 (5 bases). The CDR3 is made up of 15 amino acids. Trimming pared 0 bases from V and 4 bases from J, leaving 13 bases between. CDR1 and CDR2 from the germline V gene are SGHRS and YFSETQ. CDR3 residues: CASSLAGGEPYGYTF. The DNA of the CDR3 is TGCGCCAGCAGCTTGGCCGGGGGGGAACCCTATGGCTACACCTTC.

The CDR3 loop reads CASSLARGSSYEQYF. CDR3 coding DNA: TGTGCCAGCAGCTTGGCCAGGGGGAGCTCCTACGAGCAGTACTTC. V is TRBV5-5 and J is TRBJ2-7; TRBD1 aligns across 7 bases. The CDR3 is 15 residues long. The junction had 3 bases not matched to a gene; V was cut back by 0 bases and J by 0 bases. Germline CDR1 is SGHKS and CDR2 is YYEKEE (reference sequence).

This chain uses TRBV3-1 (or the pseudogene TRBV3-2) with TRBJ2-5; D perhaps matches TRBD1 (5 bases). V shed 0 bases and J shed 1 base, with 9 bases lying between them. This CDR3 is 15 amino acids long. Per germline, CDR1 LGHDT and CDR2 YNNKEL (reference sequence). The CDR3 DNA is TGTGCCAGCAGCCAAGACGGCAGGGCCCAAGAGACCCAGTACTTC. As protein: CASSQDGRAQETQYF.

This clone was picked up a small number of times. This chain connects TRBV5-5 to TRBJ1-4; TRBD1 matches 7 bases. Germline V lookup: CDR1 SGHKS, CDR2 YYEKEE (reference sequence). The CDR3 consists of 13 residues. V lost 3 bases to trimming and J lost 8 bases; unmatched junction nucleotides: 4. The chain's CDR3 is CASSSGTVEKLFF. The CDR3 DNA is TGTGCCAGCAGCTCCGGGACAGTCGAAAAACTGTTTTTT.

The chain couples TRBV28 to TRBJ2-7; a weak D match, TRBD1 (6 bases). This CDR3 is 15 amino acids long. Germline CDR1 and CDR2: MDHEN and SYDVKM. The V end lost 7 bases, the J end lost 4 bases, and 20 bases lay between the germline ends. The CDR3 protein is CASNPHPGQLYEQYF. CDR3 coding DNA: TGTGCCAGCAACCCCCACCCGGGACAACTTTACGAGCAGTACTTC.

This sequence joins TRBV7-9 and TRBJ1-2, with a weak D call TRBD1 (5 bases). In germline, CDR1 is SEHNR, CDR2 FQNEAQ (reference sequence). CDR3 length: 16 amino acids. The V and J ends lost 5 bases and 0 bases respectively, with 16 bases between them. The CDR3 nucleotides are TGTGCCAGCAGCCAAGGAGGAGGGGCAGCTAACTATGGCTACACCTTC. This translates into CASSQGGGAANYGYTF.

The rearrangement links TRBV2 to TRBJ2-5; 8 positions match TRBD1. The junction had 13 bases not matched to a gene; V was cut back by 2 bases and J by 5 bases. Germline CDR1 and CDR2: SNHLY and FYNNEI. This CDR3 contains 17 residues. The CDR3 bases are TGTGCCAGCAGTGAATACGTATACTCAGGGGGCTTGGAGACCCAGTACTTC. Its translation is CASSEYVYSGGLETQYF.

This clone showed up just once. The CDR3 here is CASSNRDRAKDTQYF. In DNA, the CDR3 is TGTGCCAGCAGCAACCGGGACAGGGCCAAAGATACGCAGTATTTT. The chain is built from TRBV9 and TRBJ2-3, with TRBD1 identical over 9 bases. CDR3 length equals 15 residues. Looked up from germline, CDR1 is SGDLS and CDR2 is YYNGEE. J gave up 5 bases and V 4 bases, and 8 bases lay outside the gene matches.

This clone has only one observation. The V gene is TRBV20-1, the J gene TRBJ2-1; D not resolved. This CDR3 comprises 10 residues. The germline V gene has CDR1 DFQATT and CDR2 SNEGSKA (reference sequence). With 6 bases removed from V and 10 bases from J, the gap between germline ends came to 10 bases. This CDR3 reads CSAGRGEQFF. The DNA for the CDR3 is TGCAGTGCCGGTCGAGGCGAGCAGTTCTTC.

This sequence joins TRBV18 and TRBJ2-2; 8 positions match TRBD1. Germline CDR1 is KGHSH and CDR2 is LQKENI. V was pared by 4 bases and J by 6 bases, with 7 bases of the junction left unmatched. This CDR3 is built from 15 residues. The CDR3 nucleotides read TGTGCCAGCTCACGTGAACAGGGGGTCTCCGGGGAGCTGTTTTTT. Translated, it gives CASSREQGVSGELFF.

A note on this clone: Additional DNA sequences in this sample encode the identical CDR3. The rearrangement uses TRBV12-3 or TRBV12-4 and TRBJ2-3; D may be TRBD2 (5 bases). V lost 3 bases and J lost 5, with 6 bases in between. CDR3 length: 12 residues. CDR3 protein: CASSFGGDTQYF. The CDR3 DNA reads TGTGCCAGCAGTTTCGGAGGAGATACGCAGTATTTT.

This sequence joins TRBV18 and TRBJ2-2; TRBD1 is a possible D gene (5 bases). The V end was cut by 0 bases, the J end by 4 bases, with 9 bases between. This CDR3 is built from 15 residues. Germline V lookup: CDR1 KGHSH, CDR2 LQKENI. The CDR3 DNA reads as TGTGCCAGCTCACCACCGGCAAGGGGCACCGGGGAGCTGTTTTTT. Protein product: CASSPPARGTGELFF.

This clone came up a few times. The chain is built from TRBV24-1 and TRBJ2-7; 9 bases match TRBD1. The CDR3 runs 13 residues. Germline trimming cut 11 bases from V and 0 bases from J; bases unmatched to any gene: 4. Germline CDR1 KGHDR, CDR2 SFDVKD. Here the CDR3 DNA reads TGTGCCATTGGACAGGGGCCCTCCTACGAGCAGTACTTC. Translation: CAIGQGPSYEQYF.

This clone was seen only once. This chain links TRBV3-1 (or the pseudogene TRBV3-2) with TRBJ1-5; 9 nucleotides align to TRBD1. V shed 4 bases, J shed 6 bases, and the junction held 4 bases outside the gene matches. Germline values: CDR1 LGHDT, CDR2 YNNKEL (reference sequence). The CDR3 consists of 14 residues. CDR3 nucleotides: TGTGCCAGCAGCCTAATACAGGGGGCTCAGCCCCAGCATTTT. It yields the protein CASSLIQGAQPQHF.

The CDR3: CASSFLATHEQFF. The DNA of the CDR3 is TGTGCCAGCAGCTTTCTAGCTACCCATGAGCAGTTCTTC. This rearrangement joins TRBV11-1 to TRBJ2-1, with D tentatively TRBD2 (5 bases). Germline CDR1 reads SGHAT; CDR2 reads FQDESV (reference sequence). V was clipped by 3 bases and J by 8 bases, with 11 bases between them. The CDR3 sequence is 13 residues long.

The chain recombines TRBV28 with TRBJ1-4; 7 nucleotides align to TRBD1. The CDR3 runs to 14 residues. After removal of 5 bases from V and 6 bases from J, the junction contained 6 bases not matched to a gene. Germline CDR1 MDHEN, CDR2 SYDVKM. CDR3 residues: CASSKWTGYEKLFF. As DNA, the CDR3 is TGTGCCAGCAGTAAGTGGACAGGTTATGAAAAACTGTTTTTT.

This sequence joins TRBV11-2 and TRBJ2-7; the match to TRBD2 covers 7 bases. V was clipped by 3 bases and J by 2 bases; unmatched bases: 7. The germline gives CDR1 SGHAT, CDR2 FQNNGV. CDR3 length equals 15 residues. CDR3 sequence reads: CASSFREGRTYEQYF. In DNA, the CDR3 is TGTGCCAGCAGCTTCAGGGAGGGGCGGACCTACGAGCAGTACTTC.

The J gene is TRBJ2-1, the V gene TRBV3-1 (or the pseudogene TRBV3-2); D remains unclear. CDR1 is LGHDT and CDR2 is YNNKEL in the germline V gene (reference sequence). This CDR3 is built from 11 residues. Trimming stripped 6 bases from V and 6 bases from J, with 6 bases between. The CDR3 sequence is CASRRLNEQFF. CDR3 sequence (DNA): TGTGCCAGCAGAAGACTCAATGAGCAGTTCTTC.

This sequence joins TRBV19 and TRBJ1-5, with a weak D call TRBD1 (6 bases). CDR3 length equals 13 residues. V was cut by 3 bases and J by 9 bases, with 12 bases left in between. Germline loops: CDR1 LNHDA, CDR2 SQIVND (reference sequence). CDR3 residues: CASSIKGGRPQHF. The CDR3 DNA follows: TGTGCCAGTAGTATCAAAGGGGGACGGCCCCAGCATTTT.